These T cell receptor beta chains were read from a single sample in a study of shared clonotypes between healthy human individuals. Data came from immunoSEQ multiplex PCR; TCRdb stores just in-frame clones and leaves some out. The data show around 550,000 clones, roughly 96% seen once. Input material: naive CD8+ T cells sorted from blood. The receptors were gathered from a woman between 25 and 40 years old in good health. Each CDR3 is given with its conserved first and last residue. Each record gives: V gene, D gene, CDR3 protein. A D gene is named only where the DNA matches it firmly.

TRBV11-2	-	CASSFSKEKHSYEQYF
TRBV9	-	CASSANLGDGYEQYF
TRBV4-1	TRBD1	CASSPFRSGQEGYTF
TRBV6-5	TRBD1	CASSYSGGEEKLFF
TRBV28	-	CASSLGGDGNTIYF
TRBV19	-	CASSTPLWGRGGNEQFF
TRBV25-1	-	CASSERQGGGETQYF
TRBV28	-	CASSLPGYAGYTF
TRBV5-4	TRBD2	CASRPGTSGSYEQYF
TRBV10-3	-	CANQAELNYGYTF
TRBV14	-	CASSQERASSYEQYF
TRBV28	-	CASRPPDDRYNEQFF
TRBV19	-	CASTLTVSNQPQHF
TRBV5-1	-	CASSLVGAKNIQYF
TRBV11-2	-	CASSRNSYEQYF
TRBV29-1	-	CSVEELLADGYTF